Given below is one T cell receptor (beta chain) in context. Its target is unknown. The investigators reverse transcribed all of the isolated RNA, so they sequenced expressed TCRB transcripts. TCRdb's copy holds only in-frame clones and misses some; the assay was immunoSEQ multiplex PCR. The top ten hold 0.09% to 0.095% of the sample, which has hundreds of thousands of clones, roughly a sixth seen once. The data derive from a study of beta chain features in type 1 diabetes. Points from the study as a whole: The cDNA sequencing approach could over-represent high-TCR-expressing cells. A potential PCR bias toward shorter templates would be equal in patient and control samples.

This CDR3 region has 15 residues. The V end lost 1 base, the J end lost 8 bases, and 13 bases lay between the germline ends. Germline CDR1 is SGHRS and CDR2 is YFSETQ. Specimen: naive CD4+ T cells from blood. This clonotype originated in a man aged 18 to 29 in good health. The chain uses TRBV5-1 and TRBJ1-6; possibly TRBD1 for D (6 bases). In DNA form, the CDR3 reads TGCGCCAGCAGCTTGACAGGGAATTACGATTCACCCCTCCACTTT. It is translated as CASSLTGNYDSPLHF.